The clone carrying this T cell receptor beta chain was detected ten times or more. Its specificity is unknown. The data originate from a study of neurological immune-mediated disorders. Time point given: longitudinal time-point 1 (baseline). The CDR3 totals 14 residues. Germline CDR1 is SQVTM and CDR2 is ANQGSEA. V was cut by 4 bases and J by 2 bases, with 14 bases left in between. Study-wide findings and caveats: The greatest TCR clonal expansion occurred in HTLV-1-associated myelopathy and the least in multiple sclerosis, which fell below healthy controls. Across subjects, no CDR3 amino acid sequence appeared in expanded clones of more than one subject, a finding that suggested private repertoires in all groups.

The making of cDNA relied on 5'RACE with 10-nucleotide random UMIs. Every sequencing run returned over 170 million TCR-beta sequences, which were derived from 15-18 subjects. TCRdb redid the calling of the 5' RACE reads with MiXCR, one entry per CDR3 protein. The table lists tens of thousands of distinct CDR3 sequences, about 10% of them singletons. The source material was PBMCs. The genes are TRBV29-1 and TRBJ2-5, with a tentative D call TRBD1 (5 bases). The TCR sequence derives from a male donor with HTLV-1-associated myelopathy (HAM/TSP). As DNA, the CDR3 is TGCAGCGTTGGGCCCTGGGGCCAACAAGAGACCCAGTACTTC. Its translation is CSVGPWGQQETQYF. The variable domain in full, completed from reference TRBV29-1 and TRBJ2-5, reads SAVISQKPSRDICQRGTSLTIQCQVDSQVTMMFWYRQQPGQSLTLIATANQGSEATYESGFVIDKFPISRPNLTFSTLTVSNMSPEDSSIYLCSVGPWGQQETQYFGPGTRLLVL.